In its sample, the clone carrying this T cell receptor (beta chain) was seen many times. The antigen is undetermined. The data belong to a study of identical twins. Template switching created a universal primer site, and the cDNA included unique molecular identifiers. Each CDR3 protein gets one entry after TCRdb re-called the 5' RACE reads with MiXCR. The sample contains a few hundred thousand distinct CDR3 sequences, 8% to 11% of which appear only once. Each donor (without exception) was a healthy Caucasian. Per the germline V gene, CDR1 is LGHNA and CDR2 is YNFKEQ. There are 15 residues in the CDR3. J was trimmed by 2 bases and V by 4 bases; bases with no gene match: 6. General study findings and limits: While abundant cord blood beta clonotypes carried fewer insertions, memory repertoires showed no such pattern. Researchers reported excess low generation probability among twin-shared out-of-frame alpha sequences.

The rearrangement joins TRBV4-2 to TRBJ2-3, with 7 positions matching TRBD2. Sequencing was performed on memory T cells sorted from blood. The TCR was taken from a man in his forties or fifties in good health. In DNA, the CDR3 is TGTGCCAGCAGCCGAGAGACTAGCTCCACAGATACGCAGTATTTT. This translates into CASSRETSSTDTQYF.